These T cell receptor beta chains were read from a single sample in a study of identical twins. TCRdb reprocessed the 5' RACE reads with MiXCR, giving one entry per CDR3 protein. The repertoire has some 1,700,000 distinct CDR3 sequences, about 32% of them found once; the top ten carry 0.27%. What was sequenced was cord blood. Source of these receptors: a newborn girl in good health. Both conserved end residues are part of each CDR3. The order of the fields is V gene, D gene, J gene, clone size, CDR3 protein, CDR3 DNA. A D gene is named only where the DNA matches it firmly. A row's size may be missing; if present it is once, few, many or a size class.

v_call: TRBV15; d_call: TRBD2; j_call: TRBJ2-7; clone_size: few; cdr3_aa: CATSSRLADYEQYF; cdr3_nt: TGTGCCACCAGCAGTCGGCTAGCGGACTACGAGCAGTACTTC
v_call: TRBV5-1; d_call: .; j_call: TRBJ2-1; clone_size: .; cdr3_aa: CASGGRSYNEQFF; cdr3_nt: TGCGCCAGCGGCGGGCGATCCTACAATGAGCAGTTCTTC
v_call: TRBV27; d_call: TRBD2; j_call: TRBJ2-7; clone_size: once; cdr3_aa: CASSLSGRAEQYF; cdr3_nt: TGTGCCAGCAGTTTGAGCGGGAGGGCCGAGCAGTACTTC
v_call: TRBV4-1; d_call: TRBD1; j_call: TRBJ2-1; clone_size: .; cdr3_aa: CASSQDIGQGYNEQFF; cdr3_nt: TGCGCCAGCAGCCAAGATATAGGACAGGGGTACAATGAGCAGTTCTTC
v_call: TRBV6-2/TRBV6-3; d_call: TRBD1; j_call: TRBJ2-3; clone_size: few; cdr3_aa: CASSSPGQINTQYF; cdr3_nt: TGTGCCAGCAGTTCCCCGGGACAGATAAATACGCAGTATTTT
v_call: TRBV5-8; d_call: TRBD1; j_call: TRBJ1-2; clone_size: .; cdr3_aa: CASSRQGRTYGYTF; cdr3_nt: TGTGCCAGCAGCCGACAGGGGCGCACCTATGGCTACACCTTC
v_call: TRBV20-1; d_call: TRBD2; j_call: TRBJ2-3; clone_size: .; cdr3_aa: CSARDPRTSWGTDTQYF; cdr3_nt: TGCAGTGCTAGAGATCCCCGGACTAGCTGGGGCACAGATACGCAGTATTTT
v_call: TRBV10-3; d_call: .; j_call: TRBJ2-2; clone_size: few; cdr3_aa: CAITRHYQTGELFF; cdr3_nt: TGTGCCATCACGAGGCACTACCAAACCGGGGAGCTGTTTTTT
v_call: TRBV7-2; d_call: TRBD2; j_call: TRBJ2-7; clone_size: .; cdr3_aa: CASSSNVRGLAGNEQYF; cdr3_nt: TGTGCCAGCAGCTCCAACGTTAGGGGACTAGCGGGGAACGAGCAGTACTTC
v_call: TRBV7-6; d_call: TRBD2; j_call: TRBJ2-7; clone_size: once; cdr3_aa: CASSSPGTSGEQYF; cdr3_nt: TGTGCCAGCAGCTCCCCCGGGACTAGCGGCGAGCAGTACTTC
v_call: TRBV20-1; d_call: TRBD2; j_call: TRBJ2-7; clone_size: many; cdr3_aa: CSAGTSGSYEQYF; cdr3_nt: TGCAGTGCTGGGACTAGCGGCTCCTACGAGCAGTACTTC
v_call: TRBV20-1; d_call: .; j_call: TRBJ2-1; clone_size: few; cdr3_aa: CSARGPNRGGQVSYNEQFF; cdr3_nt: TGCAGTGCTAGAGGGCCCAATCGAGGTGGCCAGGTCTCCTACAATGAGCAGTTCTTC
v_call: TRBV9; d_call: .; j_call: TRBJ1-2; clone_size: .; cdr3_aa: CASSVETGRGYTF; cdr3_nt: TGTGCCAGCAGCGTAGAGACAGGTCGTGGCTACACCTTC
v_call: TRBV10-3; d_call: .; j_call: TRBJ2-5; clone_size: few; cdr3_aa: CAISESLAAAETQYF; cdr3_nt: TGTGCCATCAGTGAGTCACTAGCCGCGGCAGAGACCCAGTACTTC
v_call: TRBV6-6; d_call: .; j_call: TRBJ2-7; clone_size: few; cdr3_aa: CASSTVKTGYEQYF; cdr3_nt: TGTGCCAGCAGTACGGTGAAAACTGGCTACGAGCAGTACTTC
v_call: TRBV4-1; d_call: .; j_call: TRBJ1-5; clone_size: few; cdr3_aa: CASSQEWGDQPQHF; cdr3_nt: TGCGCCAGCAGCCAAGAATGGGGAGATCAGCCCCAGCATTTT
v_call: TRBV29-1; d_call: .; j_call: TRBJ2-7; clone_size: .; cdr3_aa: CSVQRGASYEQYF; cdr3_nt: TGCAGCGTTCAACGGGGGGCAAGCTACGAGCAGTACTTC
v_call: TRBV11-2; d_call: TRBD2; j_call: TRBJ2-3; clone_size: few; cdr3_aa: CASSVGLAGGVDTQYF; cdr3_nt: TGTGCCAGCAGCGTGGGACTAGCGGGAGGGGTAGATACGCAGTATTTT
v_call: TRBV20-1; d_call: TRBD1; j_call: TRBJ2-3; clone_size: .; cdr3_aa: CRGTGGIADTQYF; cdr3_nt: TGCAGGGGCACAGGGGGAATTGCAGATACGCAGTATTTT
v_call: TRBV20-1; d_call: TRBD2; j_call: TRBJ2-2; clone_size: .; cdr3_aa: CSAEASGGAKNTGELFF; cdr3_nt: TGCAGTGCTGAGGCTAGCGGGGGGGCTAAGAACACCGGGGAGCTGTTTTTT
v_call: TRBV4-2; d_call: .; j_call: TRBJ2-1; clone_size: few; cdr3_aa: CASSQGSSRDNEQFF; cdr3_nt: TGTGCCAGCAGCCAAGGGTCATCCAGGGACAATGAGCAGTTCTTC
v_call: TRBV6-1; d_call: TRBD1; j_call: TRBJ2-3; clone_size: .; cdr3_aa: CASSERAGGGTDTQYF; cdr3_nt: TGTGCCAGCAGTGAAAGGGCAGGGGGCGGCACAGATACGCAGTATTTT
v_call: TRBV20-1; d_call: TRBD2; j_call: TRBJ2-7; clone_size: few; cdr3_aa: CSAPLAGYNEQYF; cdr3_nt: TGCAGTGCCCCTCTAGCGGGCTACAATGAGCAGTACTTC
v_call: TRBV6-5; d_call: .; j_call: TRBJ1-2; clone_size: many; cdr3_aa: CASTYEPGGYGYTF; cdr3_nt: TGTGCCAGCACTTATGAGCCGGGGGGCTATGGCTACACCTTC
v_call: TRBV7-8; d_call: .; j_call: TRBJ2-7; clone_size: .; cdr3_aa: CASSLEIRESSYNEQYF; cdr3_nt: TGTGCCAGCAGCTTAGAAATCCGGGAAAGCTCCTACAATGAGCAGTACTTC
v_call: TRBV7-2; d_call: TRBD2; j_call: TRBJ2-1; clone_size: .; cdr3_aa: CASSLGTIGEQFF; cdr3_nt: TGTGCCAGCAGCCTCGGGACTATCGGTGAGCAGTTCTTC
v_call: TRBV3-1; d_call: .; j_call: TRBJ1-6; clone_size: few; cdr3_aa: CASRRGAGGNSPLHF; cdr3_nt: TGTGCCAGCAGACGCGGGGCAGGCGGAAATTCACCCCTCCACTTT
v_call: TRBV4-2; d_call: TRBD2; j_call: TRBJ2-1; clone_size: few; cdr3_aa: CASSQAGLAGGGYNEQFF; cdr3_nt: TGTGCCAGCAGCCAAGCCGGACTAGCGGGGGGTGGCTACAATGAGCAGTTCTTC
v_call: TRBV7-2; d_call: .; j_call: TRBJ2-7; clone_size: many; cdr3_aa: CASSSGTFYEQYF; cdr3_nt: TGTGCCAGCAGCTCCGGGACTTTCTACGAGCAGTACTTC
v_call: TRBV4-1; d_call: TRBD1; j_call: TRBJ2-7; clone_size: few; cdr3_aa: CASSQPTGNPYEQYF; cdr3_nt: TGCGCCAGCAGCCAACCGACAGGGAACCCCTACGAGCAGTACTTC
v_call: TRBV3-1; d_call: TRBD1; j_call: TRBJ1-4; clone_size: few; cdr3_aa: CASTPGGVKLFF; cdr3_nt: TGTGCCAGCACCCCAGGGGGTGTAAAACTGTTTTTT
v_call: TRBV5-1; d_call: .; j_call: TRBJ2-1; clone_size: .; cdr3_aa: CASSLLAPSRESYNEQFF; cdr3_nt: TGCGCCAGCAGCTTGCTGGCCCCTAGCCGTGAATCCTACAATGAGCAGTTCTTC
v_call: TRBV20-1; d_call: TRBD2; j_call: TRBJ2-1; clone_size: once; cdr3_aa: CRGLAGVNEQFF; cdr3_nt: TGCAGGGGACTAGCGGGAGTCAATGAGCAGTTCTTC
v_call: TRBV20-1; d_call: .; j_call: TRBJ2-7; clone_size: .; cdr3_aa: CSASSLNEQYF; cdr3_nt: TGCAGTGCTAGCTCGCTCAATGAGCAGTACTTC
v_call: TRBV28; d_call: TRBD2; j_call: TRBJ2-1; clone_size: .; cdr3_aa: CASSSGTSGRLHNEQFF; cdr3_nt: TGTGCCAGCAGTTCCGGGACTAGCGGGAGACTCCACAATGAGCAGTTCTTC
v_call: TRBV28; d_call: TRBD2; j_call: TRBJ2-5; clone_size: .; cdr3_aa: CASSDPGLAGFQETQYF; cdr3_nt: TGTGCCAGCAGTGACCCGGGACTAGCGGGTTTCCAAGAGACCCAGTACTTC
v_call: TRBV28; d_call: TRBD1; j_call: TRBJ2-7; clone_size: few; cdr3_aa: CASRAGTGSYEQYF; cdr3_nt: TGTGCCAGCAGAGCCGGGACAGGGTCCTACGAGCAGTACTTC
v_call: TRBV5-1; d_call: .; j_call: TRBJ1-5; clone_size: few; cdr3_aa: CASSLEGTVGQPQHF; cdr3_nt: TGCGCCAGCAGCTTGGAGGGAACTGTAGGTCAGCCCCAGCATTTT
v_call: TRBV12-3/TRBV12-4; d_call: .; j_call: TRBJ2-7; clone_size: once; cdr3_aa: CASSWNNEQYF; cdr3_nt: TGTGCCAGCAGTTGGAACAATGAGCAGTACTTC